These 4 T cell receptor beta chains were sequenced from one sample in a study of identical twins (dated by TCRdb to 2016 to 2017). Library method: 5' RACE. The instrument was an Illumina HiSeq 2000. TCRdb reanalyzed the raw reads on its own, using fastp at Q25 for trimming and MiXCR for clone calling, and kept in-frame beta chains. Rows with one shared CDR3 protein collapse into an entry with the most common genes and DNA. Within this sample are about 690,000 distinct CDR3 sequences, with over 5% of them counted one time only. Under 2% of the sample comes from the top ten. What was sequenced was naive T cells sorted from blood. This specimen's cell subset or site label, per the study, means: cells isolated with a human naive T-cell isolation kit. The receptors here all came from a man aged 18 to 30 in good health.

In this sample, this clonotype turned up many times. The CDR3 sequence: CASSIDRAELHYEQYF. The CDR3 DNA reads TGCGCCAGCAGCATCGACAGAGCTGAATTGCACTACGAGCAGTACTTC. The rearrangement uses TRBV5-1 and TRBJ2-7; D perhaps matches TRBD1 (5 bases). V lost 4 bases and J 3 bases, leaving 20 bases between the germline ends. The CDR3 is made up of 16 amino acids. Germline loops: CDR1 SGHRS, CDR2 YFSETQ. The whole variable domain, remainder taken from reference TRBV5-1 and TRBJ2-7, is KAGVTQTPRYLIKTRGQQVTLSCSPISGHRSVSWYQQTPGQGLQFLFEYFSETQRNKGNFPGRFSGRQFSNSRSEMNVSTLELGDSALYLCASSIDRAELHYEQYFGPGTRLTVT.

J is TRBJ2-1 and V is TRBV6-1; 7 bases agree with TRBD2. The CDR3 sequence is 15 residues long. V trimming: 7 bases; J trimming: 4 bases; junction bases outside the gene matches: 10. Germline V gene sequence: CDR1 MNHNS, CDR2 SASEGT. CDR3 in DNA: TGTGCCAGCATCCGAGCGGGAAGATTTTACAATGAGCAGTTCTTC. It codes for CASIRAGRFYNEQFF.

This clonotype was recorded many times. The rearrangement uses TRBV27 and TRBJ2-3; 13 bases match TRBD2. The V and J ends lost 5 bases and 4 bases, in that order; junction bases with no gene match: 9. CDR3 length: 17 amino acids. Germline lookup yields CDR1 MNHEY and CDR2 SMNVEV (reference sequence). The DNA for the CDR3 is TGTGCCAGCAGTCCTATTAGGACTAGCGGGAGTTCAGATACGCAGTATTTT. Residues: CASSPIRTSGSSDTQYF.

This clonotype was counted between two and nine times. V and J are TRBV24-1 and TRBJ2-1; TRBD2 agrees at 9 bases. Germline assignment: CDR1 KGHDR and CDR2 SFDVKD. The ends lost 0 bases at V and 5 bases at J; junction bases unmatched: 1. This CDR3 comprises 15 residues. CDR3 amino acids: CATSDLRLADNEQFF. The CDR3 bases are TGTGCCACCAGTGATTTGCGACTAGCGGACAATGAGCAGTTCTTC.